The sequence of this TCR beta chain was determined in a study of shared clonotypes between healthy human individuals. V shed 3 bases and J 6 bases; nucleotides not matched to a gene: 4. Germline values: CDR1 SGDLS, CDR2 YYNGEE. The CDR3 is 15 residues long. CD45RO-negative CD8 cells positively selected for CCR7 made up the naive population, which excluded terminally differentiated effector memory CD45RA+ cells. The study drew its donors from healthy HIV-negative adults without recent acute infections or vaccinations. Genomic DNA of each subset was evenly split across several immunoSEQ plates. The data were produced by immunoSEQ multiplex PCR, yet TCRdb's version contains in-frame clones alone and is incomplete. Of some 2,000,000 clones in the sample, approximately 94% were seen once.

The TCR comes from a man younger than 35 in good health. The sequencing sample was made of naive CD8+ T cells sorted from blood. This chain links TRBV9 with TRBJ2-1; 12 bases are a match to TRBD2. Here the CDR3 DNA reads TGTGCCAGCAGCGACCTAGCGGGAGGGCTCAATGAGCAGTTCTTC. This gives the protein CASSDLAGGLNEQFF. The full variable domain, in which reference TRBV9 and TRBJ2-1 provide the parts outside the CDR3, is DSGVTQTPKHLITATGQRVTLRCSPRSGDLSVYWYQQSLDQGLQFLIQYYNGEERAKGNILERFSAQQFPDLHSELNLSSLELGDSALYFCASSDLAGGLNEQFFGPGTRLTVL.